These 20 T cell receptor beta chains were all obtained from the same sample, sequenced in a study of blood T cell repertoires in COVID-19. Generated by immunoSEQ multiplex PCR, the TCRdb table keeps only in-frame clones and is missing some. The sample records roughly 250,000 clones, about 88% being singletons. Input material: peripheral blood. Every receptor here comes from a woman aged 40-49 years who had recovered from COVID-19.

The chain joins TRBV19 to TRBJ2-4, with 7 positions matching TRBD1. CDR3 size: 18 residues. CDR1 and CDR2 (germline): LNHDA, SQIVND (reference sequence). V gave up 3 bases and J gave up 4 bases; unmatched junction bases: 15. Written as DNA, the CDR3 is TGTGCCAGTAGTATTCGCCGGGACAGCCTCCGAAGGAAAAACATTCAGTACTTC. Protein: CASSIRRDSLRRKNIQYF.

CDR3 sequence reads: CASRLILAPGELFF. CDR3 nucleotide sequence: TGTGCCAGCAGGCTCATATTGGCACCCGGGGAGCTGTTTTTT. The V call is TRBV11-2, the J call TRBJ2-2; D is uncertain. CDR3 length: 14 residues. The germline V gene encodes CDR1 SGHAT and CDR2 FQNNGV. V dropped 6 bases and J dropped 6 bases, with 14 bases sitting between them.

This chain joins TRBV28 and TRBJ2-1, with D maybe TRBD1 (6 bases). The V end was cut by 2 bases, the J end by 7 bases, with 15 bases between. Looked up from germline, CDR1 is MDHEN and CDR2 is SYDVKM. This CDR3 is 15 amino acids long. CDR3 in amino acids: CASSLRQGRRNEQFF. In DNA form, the CDR3 reads TGTGCCAGCAGTTTAAGGCAGGGGCGTCGGAATGAGCAGTTCTTC. Using reference TRBV28 and TRBJ2-1 for the parts outside the CDR3, the full variable domain is DVKVTQSSRYLVKRTGEKVFLECVQDMDHENMFWYRQDPGLGLRLIYFSYDVKMKEKGDIPEGYSVSREKKERFSLILESASTNQTSMYLCASSLRQGRRNEQFFGPGTRLTVL.

The chain combines TRBV19 with TRBJ2-1, with TRBD2 matching over 8 bases. The CDR3 spans 16 residues. Trimming cost V 5 bases and J 4 bases; bases outside gene matches: 10. Germline V gives CDR1 LNHDA, CDR2 SQIVND (reference sequence). This CDR3 is CASSHIRGGGYNEQFF. CDR3 bases: TGTGCCAGTAGTCATATCCGGGGGGGAGGATACAATGAGCAGTTCTTC.

CDR3 coding DNA: TGCGCCAGCAGCCCTAACGCCGTCACTAGCGGGCTTTCCTACAATGAGCAGTTCTTC. Its translation is CASSPNAVTSGLSYNEQFF. The chain has TRBV4-3 and TRBJ2-1; 9 positions agree with TRBD2. The CDR3 totals 19 residues. Germline CDR1 is LGHNA and CDR2 is YSLEER. V trimming: 4 bases; J trimming: 1 base; junction bases outside the gene matches: 14.

This chain uses TRBV7-2 with TRBJ2-2, with 7 nucleotides matching TRBD1. The CDR3 covers 17 residues. J gave up 7 bases and V 5 bases, and 16 bases lay outside the gene matches. Per germline, CDR1 SGHTA and CDR2 FQGNSA. The CDR3 is CASSPKRPQGVGGELFF. The DNA of the CDR3 is TGTGCCAGCAGCCCTAAACGACCGCAGGGGGTGGGCGGGGAGCTGTTTTTT.

The rearrangement links TRBV11-1 to TRBJ2-5; 8 nucleotides align to TRBD1. Germline assignment: CDR1 SGHAT and CDR2 FQDESV (reference sequence). J was trimmed by 2 bases and V by 5 bases; bases with no gene match: 4. The length of the CDR3 is 14 residues. The CDR3 nucleotides are TGTGCCAGCAGCCTTGGACAGGGTCAAGAGACCCAGTACTTC. Amino acid sequence: CASSLGQGQETQYF.

J is TRBJ1-1 and V is TRBV11-2; D perhaps matches TRBD1 (6 bases). Germline V lookup: CDR1 SGHAT, CDR2 FQNNGV. Trimming took off 5 bases at V and 1 base at J, with 11 bases between the two ends. CDR3 size: 14 residues. This CDR3 is CASSHRVGNTEAFF. The CDR3 region has the DNA TGTGCCAGCAGCCACAGGGTGGGGAACACTGAAGCTTTCTTT.

Concerning this clone: The same CDR3 arises from other DNA sequences in this sample as well. The chain carries TRBV7-3 and TRBJ2-3; D is undetermined. V lost 0 bases, J lost 1 base, and 5 bases lay in between. The CDR3 is made up of 14 amino acids. Germline CDR1 is SGHTA and CDR2 is FQGTGA. Here the CDR3 reads CASSLTSGTDTQYF. The DNA for the CDR3 is TGTGCCAGCAGCTTAACCTCAGGCACAGATACGCAGTATTTT.

This chain uses TRBV4-2 with TRBJ2-3; D remains unclear. The CDR3 runs 15 residues. CDR1 LGHNA and CDR2 YNFKEQ come from the germline V gene. V dropped 2 bases and J dropped 4 bases, with 13 bases sitting between them. CDR3: CASSQSPPPPDTQYF. The CDR3 coding sequence is TGTGCCAGCAGCCAATCTCCTCCCCCCCCAGATACGCAGTATTTT.

This sequence joins TRBV10-1 and TRBJ2-7; no definite D call. The CDR3 totals 11 residues. The V end lost 10 bases, the J end lost 2 bases, and 9 bases lay between the germline ends. The V gene's germline CDR1 is WNHNN and CDR2 SYGVQD (reference sequence). The CDR3 DNA reads as TGCGCCATGCAGATTACCTACGAGCAGTACTTC. It specifies CAMQITYEQYF.

The CDR3 DNA follows: TGTGCCAGCAGGAGGACAGGGGTGAACACCGGGGAGCTGTTTTTT. Translation: CASRRTGVNTGELFF. The gene calls are TRBV6-5 and TRBJ2-2; the match to TRBD1 covers 9 bases. Germline V CDR1 and CDR2: MNHEY, SVGAGI. The CDR3 has 15 amino acids. J lost 1 base, V lost 6 bases, and 3 bases had no gene match.

The chain recombines TRBV28 with TRBJ1-2; 7 nucleotides line up with TRBD1. Per germline, CDR1 MDHEN and CDR2 SYDVKM. The CDR3 contains 14 residues. V lost 3 bases and J lost 7; bases outside the gene matches: 8. CDR3 sequence reads: CASSFSAGGLGYTF. The CDR3 coding sequence is TGTGCCAGCAGTTTTAGCGCAGGGGGACTTGGCTACACCTTC.

The chain employs TRBV6-5 and TRBJ1-5; TRBD1 might be the D (5 bases). V lost 8 bases and J lost 0, with 14 bases in between. In germline, CDR1 is MNHEY, CDR2 SVGAGI. There are 15 residues in the CDR3. The CDR3 region has the DNA TGTGCCAGCCGGAGGTGGGGGGATAGCAATCAGCCCCAGCATTTT. Protein: CASRRWGDSNQPQHF.

The chain recombines TRBV5-4 with TRBJ2-1, with D maybe TRBD2 (7 bases). V was trimmed by 3 bases and J by 2 bases, leaving 18 bases between them. The CDR3 sequence is 17 residues long. Per the germline V gene, CDR1 is SGHNT and CDR2 is YYREEE (reference sequence). This chain's CDR3 is CASSSYRRGGPYNEQFF. CDR3 bases: TGTGCCAGCAGCTCCTACCGGAGGGGGGGCCCCTACAATGAGCAGTTCTTC.

This sequence joins TRBV2 and TRBJ1-2; 8 bases line up with TRBD1. In germline, CDR1 is SNHLY, CDR2 FYNNEI. J lost 5 bases, V lost 3 bases, and 5 bases had no gene match. The CDR3 loop spans 14 amino acids. CDR3: CASSDPRQGYGYTF. CDR3 nucleotides: TGTGCCAGCAGTGACCCGCGACAGGGGTATGGCTACACCTTC.

The chain is built from TRBV30 and TRBJ2-6; TRBD1 matches 8 bases. CDR1 GTSNPN and CDR2 SVGIG come from the germline V gene (reference sequence). This CDR3 comprises 16 residues. V gave up 2 bases and J gave up 0 bases; unmatched junction bases: 3. The chain's CDR3 is CAWSTGGTSGANVLTF. The CDR3 region has the DNA TGTGCCTGGAGTACAGGGGGAACCTCTGGGGCCAACGTCCTGACTTTC.

This chain joins TRBV5-1 and TRBJ2-3, with a tentative D call TRBD1 (6 bases). V lost 4 bases and J 2 bases, leaving 17 bases between the germline ends. Germline values: CDR1 SGHRS, CDR2 YFSETQ. The CDR3 length is 16 residues. The CDR3: CASSANPRGNTDTQYF. The CDR3, as DNA: TGCGCCAGCAGCGCCAACCCTAGGGGGAACACAGATACGCAGTATTTT.

This chain uses TRBV19 with TRBJ1-4; D gene uncertain. Germline CDR1 reads LNHDA; CDR2 reads SQIVND (reference sequence). The CDR3 has 13 amino acids. V lost 4 bases and J lost 6, with 9 bases in between. The CDR3 sequence: CASSNWSDEKLFF. The CDR3 region has the DNA TGTGCCAGTAGTAATTGGTCAGATGAAAAACTGTTTTTT.

V gene TRBV19 combines with J gene TRBJ2-1; 7 bases fit TRBD2. The germline V gene encodes CDR1 LNHDA and CDR2 SQIVND (reference sequence). V lost 7 bases and J lost 8; bases outside the gene matches: 5. This CDR3 has 12 amino acids. The CDR3 region is CASKPRGDEQFF. Here the CDR3 DNA reads TGTGCCAGTAAACCCCGGGGGGATGAGCAGTTCTTC.